The sequence of this T cell receptor beta chain was determined in a study of T cell responses to AZD1222 COVID-19 vaccine (dated by TCRdb to the early 2020s). For the study in its entirety: A total of 230 to 250 trial participants underwent TCR sequencing, of whom about 210 received two doses of AZD1222 and approximately 25 received two doses of the MenACWY control vaccine. Trial participants were enrolled by age into 18-55, 56-69 and 70-plus year subgroups, with approximately 150, 30 and 60 TCR-sequenced participants respectively. General findings and caveats noted by the study authors: Because no day 14 peak-response samples were available, repertoires were characterized only after the peak T cell response. The whole spike protein was spanned by vaccine-associated CD4 TCRs, and dominant responses were seen in regions 160-218 and 743-854. Participants were mostly white British, with more females than males. The authors suggested clonal diversity may have been underestimated. Nearly half of unique spike-specific TCRs reportedly recognized epitopes outside regions mutated in the B.1.351 and B.1.1.7 variants. A significant rise in spike-specific TCR breadth and depth was observed after two AZD1222 doses relative to day 0 and relative to MenACWY recipients. The 56-69-year group was small, and its depth increase did not reach significance, likely because of low power. Conclusions about previously exposed vaccinees were limited because only six or seven AZD1222 recipients were SARS-CoV-2 seropositive at baseline.

In this sample, this clone turned up a few times. The antigen it recognizes is unknown. No qualities accompany the bases; no much larger clone lies one base away. The CDR3 regions of human TCRbeta chains were subjected to immunosequencing. In the original analysis: Repertoire TCRs were matched against a reference library of SARS-CoV-2-specific TCRs generated with the MIRA antigen-specificity platform. Breadth was defined as the fraction of unique TCRs that were SARS-CoV-2-associated, and depth was defined as the fraction of total T cells that were SARS-CoV-2-associated. Using the MIRA data, every spike-specific TCR was mapped to the spike region that the TCR reacted to and assigned to either a CD4 or a CD8 class. Log10-transformed breadth and depth values were compared by one-way ANOVA with Sidak's multiple comparisons tests. TCRdb obtained this table from immuneACCESS and retained in-frame rearrangements with V and J assigned. These tables miss some clones; where compared with another copy, unresolved V genes account for less than half of the shortfall, and the remainder is unexplained. The D gene and trimming were derived from the DNA, and the V and J assignments and clone size from that table. Here the sample has around 81,000 clones; more than 85% occur a single time. The ten top clones hold 8% of the sample.

This specimen's time point label, per the study, means: about 28 days (+/-7) after the second vaccine dose. Because spike-specific TCR depth and breadth did not differ between the two schedules, AZD1222 recipients who got a second dose at roughly 4 weeks were pooled with those who got a second dose at roughly 12 weeks. Vaccinee samples were obtained from the UK trials COV001 and COV002, which included a single-blind randomized controlled phase 2/3 trial of AZD1222 (ChAdOx1 nCoV-19) in healthy adults. For TCRbeta chain sequencing, PBMC samples from trial participants were taken at day 0 and at day 28 after the second dose. The sample here was peripheral blood, taken 28 days after the second AZD1222 dose. The TCR sequence derives from an adult who received the AZD1222 COVID-19 vaccine.

The CDR3 corresponds to CSVGQGGSGANVLTF. The DNA reads as follows: TGCAGCGTCGGACAGGGTGGCTCTGGGGCCAACGTCCTGACTTTC. The chain is assembled from TRBV29-1 and TRBJ2-6; 8 central bases correspond to TRBD1. The CDR3 covers 15 residues, taking in both the cysteine and the phenylalanine. This entry keeps only the CDR3 DNA: 45 bases, framed from base 1. For CDR1 and CDR2, the germline V gene lists SQVTM and ANQGSEA. The V end gives up 6 bases and the J end 0 bases, leaving 4 bases in the junction not matched to a gene.